This is a list of T cell receptor beta chains from one sample in a study of cytomegalovirus exposure and HLA in healthy donors. Clones were read by immunoSEQ multiplex PCR, and TCRdb kept only the in-frame ones, dropping some. The table has 150,000 to 200,000 clones, about 80% seen once. Source material: PBMCs. These receptors originate from a woman between 18 and 29 years old in good health and CMV-seropositive. CDR3s include the opening cysteine and the closing phenylalanine or tryptophan. Each record gives: V gene, D gene, J gene, CDR3 protein, CDR3 DNA. D genes are given only for firm matches.

>TRBV6-5|TRBD1|TRBJ1-1
CASSYNMRQGEAFF
TGTGCCAGCAGTTATAATATGAGACAGGGTGAAGCTTTCTTT
>TRBV7-8|TRBD1|TRBJ1-4
CASSAGTGNEKLFF
TGTGCCAGCAGCGCCGGGACAGGAAATGAAAAACTGTTTTTT
>TRBV29-1|-|TRBJ1-1
CSGLHGGFNTEAFF
TGCAGCGGCCTTCACGGGGGGTTTAACACTGAAGCTTTCTTT
>TRBV7-9|-|TRBJ2-3
CASSLVGGTDTQYF
TGTGCCAGCAGCTTAGTCGGTGGCACAGATACGCAGTATTTT
>TRBV9|TRBD1|TRBJ2-3
CASSVVSPDRGTDTQYF
TGTGCCAGCAGCGTAGTATCCCCGGACAGGGGTACAGATACGCAGTATTTT
>TRBV6-5|-|TRBJ2-5
CASTHFRGETQYF
TGTGCCAGCACCCACTTTCGGGGAGAGACCCAGTACTTC
>TRBV7-2|-|TRBJ1-5
CASSLGGSSNQPQHF
TGTGCCAGCAGCTTAGGAGGGAGTAGCAATCAGCCCCAGCATTTT
>TRBV7-9|TRBD1|TRBJ1-2
CASSLTGNGYTF
TGTGCCAGCAGCTTGACAGGGAACGGCTACACCTTC
>TRBV30|-|TRBJ1-2
CAGIRDKSNYGYTF
TGTGCCGGGATTCGGGACAAATCCAACTATGGCTACACCTTC
>TRBV19|-|TRBJ1-3
CASSVQGPGNTIYF
TGTGCCAGTAGTGTACAGGGTCCTGGAAACACCATATATTTT
>TRBV19|-|TRBJ1-6
CASSMSGGSYNSPLHF
TGTGCCAGTAGTATGTCGGGGGGCTCCTATAATTCACCCCTCCACTTT
>TRBV29-1|-|TRBJ2-5
CSVHRGGFETQYF
TGCAGCGTCCATAGGGGGGGGTTTGAGACCCAGTACTTC